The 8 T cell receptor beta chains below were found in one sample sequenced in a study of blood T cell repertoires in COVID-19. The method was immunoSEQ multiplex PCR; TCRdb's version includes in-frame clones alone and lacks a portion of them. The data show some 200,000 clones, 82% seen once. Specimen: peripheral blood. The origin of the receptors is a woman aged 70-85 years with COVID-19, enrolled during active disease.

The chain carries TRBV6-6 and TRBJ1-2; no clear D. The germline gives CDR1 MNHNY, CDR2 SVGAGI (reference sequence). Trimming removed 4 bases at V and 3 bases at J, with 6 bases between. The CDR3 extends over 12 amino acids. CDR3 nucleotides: TGTGCCAGCAGTTCTGAGGACTATGGCTACACCTTC. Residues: CASSSEDYGYTF.

Here the CDR3 DNA reads TGTGCCAGCTCTTCCGGGGGGGAGAACTATGGCTACACCTTC. This codes for CASSSGGENYGYTF. This chain connects TRBV18 to TRBJ1-2; a weak D match, TRBD1 (5 bases). Germline assignment: CDR1 KGHSH and CDR2 LQKENI. V lost 6 bases, J lost 2 bases, and 13 bases lay in between. The CDR3 spans 14 residues. The full variable domain, rest sourced from reference TRBV18 and TRBJ1-2, is NAGVMQNPRHLVRRRGQEARLRCSPMKGHSHVYWYRQLPEEGLKFMVYLQKENIIDESGMPKERFSAEFPKEGPSILRIQQVVRGDSAAYFCASSSGGENYGYTFGSGTRLTVV.

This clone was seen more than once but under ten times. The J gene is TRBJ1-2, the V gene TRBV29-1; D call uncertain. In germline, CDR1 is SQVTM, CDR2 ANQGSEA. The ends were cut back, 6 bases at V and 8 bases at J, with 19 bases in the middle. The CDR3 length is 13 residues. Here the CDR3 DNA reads TGCAGCGTCCTGGAAAACGGAGGATGGGGCTACACCTTC. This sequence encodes CSVLENGGWGYTF. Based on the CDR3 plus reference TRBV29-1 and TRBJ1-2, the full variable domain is SAVISQKPSRDICQRGTSLTIQCQVDSQVTMMFWYRQQPGQSLTLIATANQGSEATYESGFVIDKFPISRPNLTFSTLTVSNMSPEDSSIYLCSVLENGGWGYTFGSGTRLTVV.

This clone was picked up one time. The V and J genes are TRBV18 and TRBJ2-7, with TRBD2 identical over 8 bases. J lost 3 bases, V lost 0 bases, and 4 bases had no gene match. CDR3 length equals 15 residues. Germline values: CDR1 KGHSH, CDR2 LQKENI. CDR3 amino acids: CASSPPGLAGYEQYF. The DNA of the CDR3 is TGTGCCAGCTCACCACCGGGGCTAGCGGGCTACGAGCAGTACTTC.

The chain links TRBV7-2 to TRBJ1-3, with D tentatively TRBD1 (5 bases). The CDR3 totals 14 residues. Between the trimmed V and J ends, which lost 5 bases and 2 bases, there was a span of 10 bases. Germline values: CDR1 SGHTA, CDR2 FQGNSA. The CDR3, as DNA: TGTGCCAGCAGCCAACAGGCCACTGGAAACACCATATATTTT. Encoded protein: CASSQQATGNTIYF.

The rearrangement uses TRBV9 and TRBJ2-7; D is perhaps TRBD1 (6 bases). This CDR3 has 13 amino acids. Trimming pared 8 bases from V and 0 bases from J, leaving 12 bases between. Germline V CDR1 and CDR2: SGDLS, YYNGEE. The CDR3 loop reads CASSRGSSYEQYF. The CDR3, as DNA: TGTGCCAGTAGTAGGGGGTCCTCCTACGAGCAGTACTTC. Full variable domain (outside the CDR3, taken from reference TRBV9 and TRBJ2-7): DSGVTQTPKHLITATGQRVTLRCSPRSGDLSVYWYQQSLDQGLQFLIQYYNGEERAKGNILERFSAQQFPDLHSELNLSSLELGDSALYFCASSRGSSYEQYFGPGTRLTVT.

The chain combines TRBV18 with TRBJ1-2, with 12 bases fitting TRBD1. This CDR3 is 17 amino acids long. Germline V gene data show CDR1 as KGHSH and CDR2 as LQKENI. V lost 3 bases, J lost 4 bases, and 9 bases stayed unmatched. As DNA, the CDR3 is TGTGCCAGCTCACCCTCCACCGGGACAGGGGGCGTCTATGGCTACACCTTC. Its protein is CASSPSTGTGGVYGYTF.

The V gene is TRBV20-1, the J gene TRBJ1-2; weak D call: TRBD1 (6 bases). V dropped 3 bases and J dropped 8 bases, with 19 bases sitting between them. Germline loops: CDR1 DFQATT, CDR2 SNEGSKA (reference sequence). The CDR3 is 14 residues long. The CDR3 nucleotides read TGCAGTGCTAGTGATGGGACAAGAAAGATAGGCTACACCTTC. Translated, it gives CSASDGTRKIGYTF.